Reported below is one TCR beta chain. Its target is not known. These data originate in a study of T-cell memory formation after mild COVID-19. As for the study in general: Largely donor-specific TCR clusters were found. Points from the study as a whole: Nothing showed for sure that second-wave clones peaking on day 37 were SARS-CoV-2 specific.

TCRdb reprocessed the 5' RACE reads via MiXCR and lists one record per CDR3 protein. The profile covers around 250,000 distinct CDR3 sequences, with about 17% appearing a single time and approximately 23% taken by the ten largest. V was clipped by 8 bases and J by 2 bases, with 11 bases between them. CDR3 length: 13 residues. The V gene's germline CDR1 is SGHRS and CDR2 YFSETQ. Sequenced material: PBMCs or a T cell subset sorted from them (not recorded which). The chain combines TRBV5-1 with TRBJ1-5; D is unclear. The source of this sequence is a young man who had mild COVID-19 (a few samples of this study predate the infection). Cell type and time point are not known. The CDR3 spells CASSSRGNQPQHF. The DNA for the CDR3 is TGCGCCAGTTCATCACGGGGCAATCAGCCCCAGCATTTT.